The entry below gives a single T cell receptor beta chain sequence along with its context. The sample is drawn from a study of control samples from healthy donors and cancer patients. Germline V lookup: CDR1 SEHNR, CDR2 FQNEAQ (reference sequence). Trimming shortened V by 4 bases and J by 8 bases, and 24 bases separated the two germline ends. The CDR3 is made up of 17 amino acids. Sequenced by immunoSEQ multiplex PCR; TCRdb stores in-frame clones only, minus some. The sample records around 100,000 clones, approximately 84% being singletons. The J gene is TRBJ2-1, the V gene TRBV7-9; weak D call: TRBD2 (5 bases). The TCR was taken from a woman in her 50s in good health. Source material: blood. The CDR3 protein is CASSSLGGPIYWYEQFF. The CDR3 DNA follows: TGTGCCAGCAGCTCCCTCGGCGGGCCGATCTACTGGTATGAGCAGTTCTTC.